Included here is one T cell receptor beta chain sequence, with context. This sample is part of a study of OX40 agonist ivuxolimab in advanced cancers. Whole-study context: Earlier anti-PD-1, anti-PD-L1 or anti-CTLA-4 therapy was permitted; less than 50% had received some.

The CDR3 has 13 residues. V was clipped by 7 bases and J by 5 bases, with 14 bases between them. The V gene's germline CDR1 is SGHTA and CDR2 FQGNSA. Sequencing was performed with immunoSEQ multiplex PCR; in TCRdb, only in-frame clones are kept and a portion is missing. Of tens of thousands of clones in the sample, 70% to 90% were seen once. The sequence derives from an adult with an advanced solid tumor such as melanoma, head and neck, liver or kidney cancer. The chain combines TRBV7-2 with TRBJ1-1; D ambiguous. Specimen: CD4+ or CD8+ T cells sorted from blood, collected in a trial of the OX40 agonist ivuxolimab. The CDR3, as DNA: TGTGCCAGCACCTCGTTATACGGGACTGAAGCTTTCTTT. Amino acid sequence: CASTSLYGTEAFF.